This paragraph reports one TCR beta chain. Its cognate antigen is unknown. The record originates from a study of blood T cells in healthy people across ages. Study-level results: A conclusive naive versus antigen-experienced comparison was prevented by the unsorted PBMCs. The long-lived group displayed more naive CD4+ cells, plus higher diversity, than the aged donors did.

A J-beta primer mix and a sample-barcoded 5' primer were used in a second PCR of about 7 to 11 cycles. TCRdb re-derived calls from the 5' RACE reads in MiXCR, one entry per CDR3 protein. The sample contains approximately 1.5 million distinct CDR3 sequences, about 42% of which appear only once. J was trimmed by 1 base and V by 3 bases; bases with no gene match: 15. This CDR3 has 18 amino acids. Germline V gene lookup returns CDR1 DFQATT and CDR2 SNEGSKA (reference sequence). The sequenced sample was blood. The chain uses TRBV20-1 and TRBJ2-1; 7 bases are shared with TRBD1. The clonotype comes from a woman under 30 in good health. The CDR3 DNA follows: TGCAGTGCTAGCTTTAACGATTACCGACAGGGATCCTACAATGAGCAGTTCTTC. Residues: CSASFNDYRQGSYNEQFF.